This T cell receptor beta chain derives from a study of CD8 T cells in Susac syndrome (dated by TCRdb to the late 2010s). Context from the whole study: Whether CD8+ T cell activation and differentiation in Susac syndrome was antigen driven was tested using repertoire sequencing.

High-throughput TCR beta sequencing profiled peripheral blood CD8+ and CD4+ T cells from healthy donors, Susac syndrome patients and multiple sclerosis patients. The multiple sclerosis controls were treatment-naive patients whose relapsing-remitting disease, either stable or active, fulfilled the revised McDonald criteria. Bulk CD8+ and CD4+ T cells were purified by magnetic negative isolation, while CD8+ TEMRA cells were enriched using FACS. Blood was collected in EDTA tubes and processed within 24 hours, with PBMCs isolated through density gradient centrifugation. PBMCs destined for TCR sequencing were cryopreserved in liquid nitrogen and later thawed in a 37 °C water bath. Purity of sorted or isolated CD4+, CD8+ and CD8+ TEMRA cells was at least 90%. Details on this clonotype: Its antigen is not yet known. No qualities accompany the bases; no much larger clone lies one base away.

RNA was extracted using the RNeasy kit, and roughly 0.45 to 1 microgram was reverse transcribed with random hexamers. The immunoSEQ multiplex PCR assay, covering 54 Vbeta and 13 Jbeta segments, was used to amplify TCR beta CDR3 regions. PCR amplification bias was corrected using a synthetic template baseline for primer optimization and computational correction. The paper's data handling went like this. Only productive sequences were kept, with reads annotated to V, D and J genes according to IMGT and analyzed in immunoSEQ Analyzer. Clonality was calculated as one minus the Shannon entropy normalized by log2 of the number of productive unique sequences. Public and private clones were assessed among the 100 most prevalent clones of each patient and control. A clone was defined as Susac-specific if it was absent from the healthy and MS cohorts, from about 1,100 published viral clones and from other ImmuneACCESS disease sequences. TCRdb applied fastp at Q25 and MiXCR to the public reads, then kept only in-frame beta chains. Under each unique CDR3 protein, matching rows form one entry showing the most common genes and DNA. For this entry, the V and J calls and clone size follow TCRdb and not the study's own pipeline. In this sample the table shows approximately 170,000 distinct CDR3 sequences, roughly 94% of which occur a single time. 0.09% to 0.1% of the sample is taken by the ten largest.

V is clipped by 2 bases and J by 8 bases, and the sequence between their germline boundaries is 13 bases long. Looking up the germline V gene yields CDR1 SGHAT and CDR2 FQNNGV. The CDR3 numbers 14 residues from cysteine through phenylalanine. The retained sequence is limited to the CDR3, 42 bases, with the frame set at the first base. Summary of the overall study and its limitations: The TCR sequencing and HLA analysis was acknowledged to have included a relatively small number of individuals.

The specimen was CD4+ T cells from PBMCs. The sequence was obtained from a human donor with multiple sclerosis. The V and J segments used are TRBV11-2 and TRBJ2-1; the D gene assignment is ambiguous. The encoded CDR3 is CASSLNHGTDEQFF. The bases are TGTGCCAGCAGCTTAAACCACGGTACGGATGAGCAGTTCTTC.